This is a list of T cell receptor beta chains from one sample in a study of shared T cell receptors in the human thymus. Only in-frame clones appear in the TCRdb table, and some are missing; sequencing was by immunoSEQ multiplex PCR. The sample lists about 380,000 clones; approximately 95% were seen once. Sequenced material: thymocytes. The receptors come from a human donor. Both conserved end residues are part of each CDR3. Each record gives: CDR3 DNA, CDR3 protein, J gene, clone size, V gene, D gene. D genes are given only for firm matches. Size is omitted from some rows. Given values are once, few, many or a class for expanded clones.

TGCGCCAGCAGCTGGGACAGGGAGGAGCAGTACTTC CASSWDREEQYF TRBJ2-7 . TRBV5-1 TRBD1
TGTGCCAGCAGTCCGGCGGGGTTACGCTACAATGAGCAGTTCTTC CASSPAGLRYNEQFF TRBJ2-1 . TRBV27 .
TGTGCCAGCAGCAACAGGGGAGTGAGTGCGGATACGCAGTATTTT CASSNRGVSADTQYF TRBJ2-3 . TRBV6-5 TRBD1
TGTGCCAGCAGGGATAGGGACAGGGAAGGGCTCTATGGCTACACCTTC CASRDRDREGLYGYTF TRBJ1-2 . TRBV28 TRBD1
TGTGCCATCGGGCCCAGGGGTGGCCAAGAGACCCAGTACTTC CAIGPRGGQETQYF TRBJ2-5 once TRBV10-3 .
TGTGCCAGCAGGAGTACTAGCGGGAGGGCCATAGAGACCCAGTACTTC CASRSTSGRAIETQYF TRBJ2-5 . TRBV27 TRBD2
TGTGCCTGGAGTGTGGGGGGTGGCCAGGGGAATTCACCCCTCCACTTT CAWSVGGGQGNSPLHF TRBJ1-6 . TRBV30 .
TGTGCCAGCAGTTTTTCAGGGGCTGGGGCCAACGTCCTGACTTTC CASSFSGAGANVLTF TRBJ2-6 . TRBV28 .
TGTGCCCTGTGCGGGCAGACCGCCTACAATGAGCAGTTCTTC CALCGQTAYNEQFF TRBJ2-1 . TRBV6-1 .
TGTGCCAGCAGCTTAGCCACCGGGGAGCTGTTTTTT CASSLATGELFF TRBJ2-2 once TRBV7-2 .
TGTGCCAGCAGTTTGCCCCCCCCGACAGGGGCAACTAACTATGGCTACACCTTC CASSLPPPTGATNYGYTF TRBJ1-2 . TRBV27 TRBD1
TGTGCCAGCAGTTGGGGGCGGAAGTCCTACAATGAGCAGTTCTTC CASSWGRKSYNEQFF TRBJ2-1 . TRBV27 .
TGTGCCAGCAGCTTACGACTAGCGGGAGTTTCTTCCTACGAGCAGTACTTC CASSLRLAGVSSYEQYF TRBJ2-7 . TRBV7-3 TRBD2
TGTGCCAGCCTCAGGACTAGCGGGAGGGCGGAGGGTGAGCAGTACTTC CASLRTSGRAEGEQYF TRBJ2-7 . TRBV13 TRBD2
TGCAGCGTTTCGCCCGGGACCAATCAGCCCCAGCATTTT CSVSPGTNQPQHF TRBJ1-5 . TRBV29-1 .
TGTGCCAGCAGCTTAGATTTGATCCAGCGGGAGGCCCAAGAGACCCAGTACTTC CASSLDLIQREAQETQYF TRBJ2-5 . TRBV11-2 TRBD2
TGTGCCAGCTCCAGGGGGTTCGGTCCCGAGCAGTACTTC CASSRGFGPEQYF TRBJ2-7 once TRBV18 TRBD1
TGTGCCAGCAGTTTATACTGGGGGGCTGTCACAGATACGCAGTATTTT CASSLYWGAVTDTQYF TRBJ2-3 . TRBV28 .
TGTGCCAGTACTCGGACAGGAGGTCAGCCCCAGCATTTT CASTRTGGQPQHF TRBJ1-5 . TRBV19 TRBD1
TGTGCCAGTCTTTTTAGCGGGAGGGCCCCCTACGAGCAGTACTTC CASLFSGRAPYEQYF TRBJ2-7 . TRBV6-4 TRBD2
TGTGCCAGCAGCGGTAGGACAGGGTCGAATGAGCAGTTCTTC CASSGRTGSNEQFF TRBJ2-1 . TRBV9 TRBD1
TGTGCCAGCAGCCCTTTTACAGCTGGAAGCACAGATACGCAGTATTTT CASSPFTAGSTDTQYF TRBJ2-3 . TRBV28 .
TGTGCCAGCAGCTTGGTCGGGGCAGGGGGAAGCAATCAGCCCCAGCATTTT CASSLVGAGGSNQPQHF TRBJ1-5 . TRBV5-8 TRBD1
TGTGCCTGGAGTTGGGGGGAGAGCTCCTACGAGCAGTACTTC CAWSWGESSYEQYF TRBJ2-7 . TRBV30 .
TGTGCCAGCAGGGGGGGCAGGGCGTCCTACAATGAGCAGTTCTTC CASRGGRASYNEQFF TRBJ2-1 once TRBV27 .
TGTGCCAGCAGCTTGAGGCGGGACAGATCCTACGAGCAGTACTTC CASSLRRDRSYEQYF TRBJ2-7 . TRBV5-6 .
TGCAGCGTGTCCCCCAGGGGCCCCTGGGAAGCTTTCTTT CSVSPRGPWEAFF TRBJ1-1 once TRBV29-1 .
TGTGCTAGGGGGACAGGTCAGTCCTACGAGCAGTACTTC CARGTGQSYEQYF TRBJ2-7 once TRBV12-5 TRBD1
TGTGCCAGCACCCGAGGACCGGGACCCAGTCGGCAGTACTTC CASTRGPGPSRQYF TRBJ2-7 . TRBV6-5 .
TGTGCCAGAAGCTGGCGGAAAATTGAAGGCTACACCTTC CARSWRKIEGYTF TRBJ1-2 . TRBV5-3 .
TGTGCCAGCAGTTTGGCCACAGGGCGGGGTAATCATTCACCCCTCCACTTT CASSLATGRGNHSPLHF TRBJ1-6 . TRBV28 .
TGTGCCAGCAGTCGGGACCTGAACACTGAAGCTTTCTTT CASSRDLNTEAFF TRBJ1-1 . TRBV2 .
TGTGCCAGCAGTGACGGGGGACTAGCGGGAGAGTCGGATACGCAGTATTTT CASSDGGLAGESDTQYF TRBJ2-3 . TRBV25-1 TRBD2
TGTGCCAGCAGGCTAGGGGGGGACAGGGTCTACGAGCAGTACTTC CASRLGGDRVYEQYF TRBJ2-7 . TRBV28 TRBD1
TGTGCCACCTCTCATGACAGGGCGGGGGATAGCAATCAGCCCCAGCATTTT CATSHDRAGDSNQPQHF TRBJ1-5 . TRBV10-3 TRBD1
TGTGCCAGCAGGGTCAGGTTCGGGGGGCAGCCCCAGCATTTT CASRVRFGGQPQHF TRBJ1-5 . TRBV6-1 .
TGTGCCAGCAGCTACCTCCCGGGACTAAACTCCTATGGCTACACCTTC CASSYLPGLNSYGYTF TRBJ1-2 . TRBV6-5 .
TGCGCCAGCAGCGGCACAGGGGGCTTGAACACCGGGGAGCTGTTTTTT CASSGTGGLNTGELFF TRBJ2-2 . TRBV5-1 TRBD1
TGTGCCAGCAGCGTAGGCACGAGGGGCCCCTATGGCTACACCTTC CASSVGTRGPYGYTF TRBJ1-2 once TRBV9 .
TGTGCCAGCAGCTTACGCGGGAAGGGGGATAATGAGCAGTTCTTC CASSLRGKGDNEQFF TRBJ2-1 . TRBV7-3 .
TGTGCCAGTAGTATACGCACGGGACTAGCGGGTTTCAGGGTAGATACGCAGTATTTT CASSIRTGLAGFRVDTQYF TRBJ2-3 . TRBV19 TRBD2
TGTGCCAGCAGTTTATTAGGGACAGGGGGCCCGCTCTATGGCTACACCTTC CASSLLGTGGPLYGYTF TRBJ1-2 . TRBV28 TRBD1
TGTGCCAGCAGCTTTTCTAGTCTTATGAACACTGAAGCTTTCTTT CASSFSSLMNTEAFF TRBJ1-1 . TRBV5-8 .